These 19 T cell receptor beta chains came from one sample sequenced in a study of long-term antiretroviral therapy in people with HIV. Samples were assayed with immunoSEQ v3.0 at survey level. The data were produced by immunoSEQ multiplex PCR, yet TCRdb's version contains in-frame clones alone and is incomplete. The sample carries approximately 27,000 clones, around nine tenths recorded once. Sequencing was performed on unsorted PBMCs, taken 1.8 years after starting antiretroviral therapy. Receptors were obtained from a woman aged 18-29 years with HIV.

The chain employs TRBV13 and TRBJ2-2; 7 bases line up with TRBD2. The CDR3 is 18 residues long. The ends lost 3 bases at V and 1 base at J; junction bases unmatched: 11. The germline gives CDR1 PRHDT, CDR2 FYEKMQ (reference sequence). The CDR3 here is CASSFLGSTGGNTGELFF. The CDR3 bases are TGTGCCAGCAGCTTTTTGGGCTCTACGGGAGGGAACACCGGGGAGCTGTTTTTT.

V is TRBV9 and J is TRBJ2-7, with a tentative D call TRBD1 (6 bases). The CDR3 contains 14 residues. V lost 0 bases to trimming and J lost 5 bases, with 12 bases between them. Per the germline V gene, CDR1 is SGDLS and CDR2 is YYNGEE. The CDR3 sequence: CASSVEGEPDEQYF. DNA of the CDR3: TGTGCCAGCAGCGTAGAGGGGGAGCCGGACGAGCAGTACTTC.

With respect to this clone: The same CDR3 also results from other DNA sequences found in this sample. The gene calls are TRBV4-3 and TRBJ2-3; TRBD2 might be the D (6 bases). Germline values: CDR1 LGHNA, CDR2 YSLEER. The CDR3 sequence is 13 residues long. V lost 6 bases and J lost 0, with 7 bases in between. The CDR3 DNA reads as TGCGCCAGCAGTCGGGAGAGCACAGATACGCAGTATTTT. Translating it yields CASSRESTDTQYF.

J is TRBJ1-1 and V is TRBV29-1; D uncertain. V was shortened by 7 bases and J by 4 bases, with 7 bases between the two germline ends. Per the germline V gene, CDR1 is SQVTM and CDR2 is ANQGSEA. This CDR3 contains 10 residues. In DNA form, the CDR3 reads TGCAGCGGCGGCAGCACTGAAGCTTTCTTT. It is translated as CSGGSTEAFF.

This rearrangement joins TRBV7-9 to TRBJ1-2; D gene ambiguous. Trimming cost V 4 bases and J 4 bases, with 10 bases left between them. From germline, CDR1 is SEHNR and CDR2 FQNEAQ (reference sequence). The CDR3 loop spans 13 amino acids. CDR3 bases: TGTGCCAGCAGCTCCCCCCGGACCTATGGCTACACCTTC. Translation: CASSSPRTYGYTF.

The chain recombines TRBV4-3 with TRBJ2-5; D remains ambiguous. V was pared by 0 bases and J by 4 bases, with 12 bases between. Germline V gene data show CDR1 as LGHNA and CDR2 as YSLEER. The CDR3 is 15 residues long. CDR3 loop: CASSQDIGSGETQYF. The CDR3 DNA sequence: TGCGCCAGCAGCCAAGATATAGGGTCGGGAGAGACCCAGTACTTC.

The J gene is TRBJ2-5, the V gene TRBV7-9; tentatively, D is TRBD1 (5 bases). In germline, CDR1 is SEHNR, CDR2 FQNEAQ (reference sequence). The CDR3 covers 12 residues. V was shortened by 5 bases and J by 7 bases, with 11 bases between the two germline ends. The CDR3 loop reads CASSLDMATQYF. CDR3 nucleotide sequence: TGTGCCAGCAGCCTGGACATGGCGACCCAGTACTTC.

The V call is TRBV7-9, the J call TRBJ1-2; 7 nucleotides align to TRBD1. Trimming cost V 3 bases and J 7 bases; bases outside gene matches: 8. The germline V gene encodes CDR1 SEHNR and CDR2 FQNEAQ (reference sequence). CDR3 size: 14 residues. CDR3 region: CASSFGDDRAGYTF. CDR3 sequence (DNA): TGTGCCAGCAGCTTTGGAGACGACAGGGCTGGCTACACCTTC.

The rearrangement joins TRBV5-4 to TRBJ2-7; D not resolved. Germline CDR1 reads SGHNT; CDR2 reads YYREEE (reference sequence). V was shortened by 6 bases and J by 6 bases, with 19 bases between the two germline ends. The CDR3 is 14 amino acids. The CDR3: CASTFPGALAEQYF. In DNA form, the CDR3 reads TGTGCCAGCACCTTCCCTGGAGCTCTGGCCGAGCAGTACTTC.

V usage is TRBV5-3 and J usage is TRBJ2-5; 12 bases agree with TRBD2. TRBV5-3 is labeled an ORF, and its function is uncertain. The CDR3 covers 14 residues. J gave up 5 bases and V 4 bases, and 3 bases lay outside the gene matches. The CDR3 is CARSHGLAGETQYF. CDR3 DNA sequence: TGTGCCAGAAGCCATGGACTAGCGGGGGAGACCCAGTACTTC.

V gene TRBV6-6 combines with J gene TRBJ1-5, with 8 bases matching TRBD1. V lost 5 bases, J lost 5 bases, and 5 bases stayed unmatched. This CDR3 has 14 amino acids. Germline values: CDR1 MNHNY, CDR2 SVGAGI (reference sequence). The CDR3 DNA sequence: TGTGCCAGCAGTGTCACAGGGGGTGATCAGCCCCAGCATTTT. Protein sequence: CASSVTGGDQPQHF.

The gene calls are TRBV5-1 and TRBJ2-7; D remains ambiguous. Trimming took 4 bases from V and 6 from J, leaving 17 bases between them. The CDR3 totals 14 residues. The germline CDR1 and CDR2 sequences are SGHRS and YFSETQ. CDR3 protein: CASSPSRILGEQYF. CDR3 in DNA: TGCGCCAGCAGCCCATCCCGGATATTGGGCGAGCAGTACTTC.

CDR3 nucleotides: TGTGCCAGCAGCTCACGGGGACTAGCGGAGCCCAGCTGGGAGACCCAGTACTTC. This translates into CASSSRGLAEPSWETQYF. The rearrangement links TRBV7-2 to TRBJ2-5; 11 bases align to TRBD2. Germline CDR1 reads SGHTA; CDR2 reads FQGNSA. Losses at the gene ends were 4 bases for V and 5 bases for J; bases not matched to a gene: 15. CDR3 size: 18 residues.

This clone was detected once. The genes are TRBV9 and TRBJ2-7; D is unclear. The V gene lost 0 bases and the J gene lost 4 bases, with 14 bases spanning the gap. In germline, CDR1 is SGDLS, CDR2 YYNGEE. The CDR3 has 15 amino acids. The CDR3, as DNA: TGTGCCAGCAGCGTAGATCAATCTCAGGCGTACGAGCAGTACTTC. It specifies CASSVDQSQAYEQYF.

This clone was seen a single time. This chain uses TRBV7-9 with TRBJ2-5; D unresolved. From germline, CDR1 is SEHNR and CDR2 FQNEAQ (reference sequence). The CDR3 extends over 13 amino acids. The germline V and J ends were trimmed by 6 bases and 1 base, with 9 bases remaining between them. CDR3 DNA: TGTGCCAGCAGGCCGATGGGCCAAGAGACCCAGTACTTC. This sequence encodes CASRPMGQETQYF.

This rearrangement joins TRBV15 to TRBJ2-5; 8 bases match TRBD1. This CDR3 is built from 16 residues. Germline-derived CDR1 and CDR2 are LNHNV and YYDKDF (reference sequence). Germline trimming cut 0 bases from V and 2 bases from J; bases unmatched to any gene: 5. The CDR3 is CATSRDPGGLQETQYF. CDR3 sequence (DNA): TGTGCCACCAGCAGAGATCCAGGGGGCCTGCAAGAGACCCAGTACTTC.

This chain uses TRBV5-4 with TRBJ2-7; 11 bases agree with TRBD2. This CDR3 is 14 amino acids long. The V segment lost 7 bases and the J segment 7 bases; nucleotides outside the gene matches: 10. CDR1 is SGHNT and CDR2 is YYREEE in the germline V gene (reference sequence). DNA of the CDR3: TGTGCCAGCGGAACACTAGCGGGAGTTCGGGAGCAGTACTTC. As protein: CASGTLAGVREQYF.

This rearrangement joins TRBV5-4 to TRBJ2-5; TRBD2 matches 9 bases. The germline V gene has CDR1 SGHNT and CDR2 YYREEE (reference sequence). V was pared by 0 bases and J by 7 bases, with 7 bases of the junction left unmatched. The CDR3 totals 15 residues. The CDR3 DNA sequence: TGTGCCAGCAGCTTGGAGGGCGGGAGGGAGGGGACCCAGTACTTC. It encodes CASSLEGGREGTQYF.

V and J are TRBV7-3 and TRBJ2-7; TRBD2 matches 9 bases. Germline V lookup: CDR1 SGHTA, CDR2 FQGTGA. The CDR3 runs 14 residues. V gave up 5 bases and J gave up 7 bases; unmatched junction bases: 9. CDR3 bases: TGTGCCAGCAGCCCTAGCGGGATCGGAGGTGAGCAGTACTTC. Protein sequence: CASSPSGIGGEQYF. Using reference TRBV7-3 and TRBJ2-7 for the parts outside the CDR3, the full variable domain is GAGVSQTPSNKVTEKGKYVELRCDPISGHTALYWYRQSLGQGPEFLIYFQGTGAADDSGLPNDRFFAVRPEGSVSTLKIQRTERGDSAVYLCASSPSGIGGEQYFGPGTRLTVT.